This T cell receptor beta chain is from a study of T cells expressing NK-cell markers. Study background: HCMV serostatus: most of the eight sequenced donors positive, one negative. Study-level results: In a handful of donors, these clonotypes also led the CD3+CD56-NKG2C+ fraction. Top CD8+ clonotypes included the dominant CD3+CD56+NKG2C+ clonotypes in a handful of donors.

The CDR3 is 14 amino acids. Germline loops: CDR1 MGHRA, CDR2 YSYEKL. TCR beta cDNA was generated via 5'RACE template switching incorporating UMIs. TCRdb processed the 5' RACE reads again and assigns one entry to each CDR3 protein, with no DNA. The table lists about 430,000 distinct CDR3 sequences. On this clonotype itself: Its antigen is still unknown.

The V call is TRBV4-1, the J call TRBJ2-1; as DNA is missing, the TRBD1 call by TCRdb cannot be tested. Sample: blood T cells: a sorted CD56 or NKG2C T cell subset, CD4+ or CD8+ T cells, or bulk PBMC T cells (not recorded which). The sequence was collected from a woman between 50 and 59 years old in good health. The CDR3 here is CASTRGQGGDEQFF.